Each of the 2 T cell receptor beta chains below was sequenced from the same sample in a study of PD-1 blockade in classical Hodgkin lymphoma. Relapse was seen in all patients after autologous stem cell transplantation, and brentuximab vedotin exposure was variable. Libraries were prepared by immunoSEQ multiplex PCR; TCRdb keeps only in-frame clonotypes and omits some of them. The sample contains 45,000 to 55,000 clones, approximately 84% of which appear only once. This specimen was peripheral blood mononuclear cells (PBMCs), taken at baseline. These receptors were obtained from a human donor with classical Hodgkin lymphoma.

The chain employs TRBV7-9 and TRBJ2-5, with 9 bases identical to TRBD1. There are 14 residues in the CDR3. J gave up 4 bases and V 3 bases, and 3 bases lay outside the gene matches. Germline V gene data show CDR1 as SEHNR and CDR2 as FQNEAQ (reference sequence). The CDR3: CASSLGQGLETQYF. The CDR3 DNA reads TGTGCCAGCAGCTTGGGACAGGGCCTAGAGACCCAGTACTTC.

This chain uses TRBV7-9 with TRBJ1-1; TRBD1 might be the D (5 bases). The CDR3 has 12 amino acids. The germline V gene has CDR1 SEHNR and CDR2 FQNEAQ (reference sequence). Trimming removed 4 bases from V and 7 bases from J, with 10 bases in between. As DNA, the CDR3 is TGTGCCAGCAGCTCCCAGGGAATTGAAGCTTTCTTT. Translation gives CASSSQGIEAFF.